The 13 T cell receptor beta chains in this list originate from one sample, sequenced in a study of blood T cell repertoires in COVID-19. Method: immunoSEQ multiplex PCR; TCRdb's copy keeps in-frame clones and lacks some. This sample yields about 200,000 clones, of which 89% are seen a single time; 5.5% to 6.5% belongs to the top ten. The sample consisted of peripheral blood. All receptors come from a man aged 60 to 69 who had recovered from COVID-19.

This chain connects TRBV29-1 to TRBJ2-5, with D perhaps matching TRBD2 (6 bases). CDR1 is SQVTM and CDR2 is ANQGSEA in the germline V gene. Trimming took 4 bases from V and 5 from J, leaving 14 bases between them. This CDR3 comprises 13 residues. The CDR3 DNA sequence: TGCAGCGTTGTTCGTGGGAGCGGGGAGACCCAGTACTTC. Encoded protein: CSVVRGSGETQYF. Filled out from reference TRBV29-1 and TRBJ2-5, the complete variable domain reads SAVISQKPSRDICQRGTSLTIQCQVDSQVTMMFWYRQQPGQSLTLIATANQGSEATYESGFVIDKFPISRPNLTFSTLTVSNMSPEDSSIYLCSVVRGSGETQYFGPGTRLLVL.

The genes are TRBV5-1 and TRBJ2-7, with D possibly TRBD2 on 5 matching bases. V lost 5 bases to trimming and J lost 4 bases, with 10 bases between them. Germline lookup yields CDR1 SGHRS and CDR2 YFSETQ. This CDR3 has 12 amino acids. CDR3 protein: CASRAEEYEQYF. The CDR3 coding sequence is TGCGCCAGCAGGGCGGAGGAGTACGAGCAGTACTTC.

This clone has just one count. The J gene is TRBJ1-2, the V gene TRBV19; 7 nucleotides agree with TRBD1. The CDR3 length is 18 residues. CDR1 and CDR2 (germline): LNHDA, SQIVND (reference sequence). The junction had 17 bases not matched to a gene; V was cut back by 0 bases and J by 7 bases. The CDR3 reads CASSIDLSTGKGMAGYTF. The CDR3 DNA follows: TGTGCCAGTAGTATAGATCTATCGACAGGGAAAGGGATGGCTGGCTACACCTTC.

The V gene is TRBV3-1 (or the pseudogene TRBV3-2), the J gene TRBJ1-3, with a weak D call TRBD1 (6 bases). This CDR3 comprises 15 residues. V shed 3 bases and J shed 1 base, with 10 bases lying between them. The V gene's germline CDR1 is LGHDT and CDR2 YNNKEL (reference sequence). The CDR3 nucleotides are TGTGCCAGCAGCCATCGGGACATTTCTGGAAACACCATATATTTT. Its translation is CASSHRDISGNTIYF.

The V call is TRBV6-5, the J call TRBJ1-2; 7 bases line up with TRBD1. Germline CDR1 and CDR2: MNHEY and SVGAGI. The CDR3 loop spans 15 amino acids. Unmatched junction bases numbered 9, after V lost 0 bases and J lost 8 bases. DNA for the CDR3: TGTGCCAGCAGTTACTCAAGACAGGGCCTAAACGGCTACACCTTC. Amino acids: CASSYSRQGLNGYTF.

The rearrangement uses TRBV28 and TRBJ2-7; 10 nucleotides agree with TRBD2. Germline V CDR1 and CDR2: MDHEN, SYDVKM. This CDR3 has 16 amino acids. Trimming took 5 bases from V and 0 from J; bases not matched to a gene: 7. The DNA of the CDR3 is TGTGCCAGCAGTACATCGGGACTAGCGCTCTCCTACGAGCAGTACTTC. It codes for CASSTSGLALSYEQYF.

The V gene is TRBV6-5, the J gene TRBJ2-6; a possible D gene is TRBD1 (5 bases). The CDR3 extends over 14 amino acids. Germline-derived CDR1 and CDR2 are MNHEY and SVGAGI. Trimming cost V 7 bases and J 4 bases, with 11 bases left between them. The CDR3 coding sequence is TGTGCCAGCATCTGGGGCTCCGGGGCCAACGTCCTGACTTTC. It encodes CASIWGSGANVLTF.

As concerns this clone: This CDR3 is also generated by other DNA sequences in the sample. The V call is TRBV6-5, the J call TRBJ1-4; D gene unclear. This CDR3 contains 14 residues. Germline lookup yields CDR1 MNHEY and CDR2 SVGAGI. With 6 bases removed from V and 0 bases from J, the gap between germline ends came to 8 bases. The CDR3 coding sequence is TGTGCCAGCAGGCAGATTGCAACTAATGAAAAACTGTTTTTT. Translated, it gives CASRQIATNEKLFF.

V usage is TRBV6-5 and J usage is TRBJ1-4; 9 bases align to TRBD1. The J segment lost 7 bases and the V segment lost 6 bases, leaving 9 bases of the junction unmatched. Per the germline V gene, CDR1 is MNHEY and CDR2 is SVGAGI. This CDR3 region has 15 residues. CDR3 nucleotides: TGTGCCAGCAGATTCAGACAGGGGGGAAGTGAAAAACTGTTTTTT. Translating it yields CASRFRQGGSEKLFF.

Here the CDR3 reads CATSRDFGGGTDTQYF. CDR3 in DNA: TGTGCCACCAGCAGAGATTTTGGCGGGGGCACAGATACGCAGTATTTT. The chain uses TRBV15 and TRBJ2-3; TRBD2 might be the D (6 bases). The germline gives CDR1 LNHNV, CDR2 YYDKDF (reference sequence). CDR3 length equals 16 residues. The V end was cut by 0 bases, the J end by 1 base, with 11 bases between.

The gene calls are TRBV11-2 and TRBJ1-2, with D perhaps TRBD1 (5 bases). There are 16 residues in the CDR3. V lost 1 base to trimming and J lost 8 bases, with 20 bases between them. Germline V CDR1 and CDR2: SGHAT, FQNNGV. The CDR3 DNA sequence: TGTGCCAGCAGCTTAGTGGCAGGGATCGCTTTGGGCGGCTACACCTTC. It is translated as CASSLVAGIALGGYTF.

This chain connects TRBV2 to TRBJ1-1, with D possibly matching TRBD1 (5 bases). CDR1 SNHLY and CDR2 FYNNEI come from the germline V gene. This CDR3 is built from 16 residues. V lost 8 bases and J 6 bases, leaving 25 bases between the germline ends. CDR3 residues: CASSDHRARGSPEAFF. CDR3 DNA sequence: TGTGCCAGCTCCGACCACCGGGCCCGGGGGTCCCCTGAAGCTTTCTTT.

The count of this clone is one. Here the CDR3 reads CSVDVSTGKLFF. The CDR3 DNA sequence: TGCAGCGTTGACGTCTCGACAGGGAAACTGTTTTTT. The chain combines TRBV29-1 with TRBJ1-4, with 7 bases identical to TRBD1. This CDR3 has 12 residues. Germline V CDR1 and CDR2: SQVTM, ANQGSEA. V trimming: 3 bases; J trimming: 11 bases; junction bases outside the gene matches: 6.